This entry lists 3 T cell receptor beta chains sequenced from one sample in a study of OX40 agonist ivuxolimab in advanced cancers. Clones were sequenced by immunoSEQ multiplex PCR, and TCRdb holds only the in-frame ones, with some missing. The data hold around 70,000 clones, with almost 90% observed a single time. The sample consisted of CD4+ or CD8+ T cells sorted from blood, taken in a trial of the OX40 agonist ivuxolimab. The receptors here all came from an adult with an advanced solid tumor such as melanoma, head and neck, liver or kidney cancer.

The V call is TRBV12-5, the J call TRBJ2-1; no definite D call. In germline, CDR1 is LGHNT, CDR2 FRNRAP. V lost 0 bases and J 7 bases, leaving 4 bases between the germline ends. This CDR3 spans 12 amino acids. As DNA, the CDR3 is TGTGCTAGTGGTTTGGTTGAAAATGAGCAGTTCTTC. Protein sequence: CASGLVENEQFF.

V usage is TRBV19 and J usage is TRBJ2-7; D might be TRBD1 (6 bases). Per germline, CDR1 LNHDA and CDR2 SQIVND (reference sequence). The CDR3 is made up of 15 amino acids. Trimming left V 1 base short and J 1 base short, with 11 bases between. Here the CDR3 DNA reads TGTGCCAGTAGTATAGTCGCAGGGGAGTCCTACGAGCAGTACTTC. Translation gives CASSIVAGESYEQYF.

This clone appeared a few times. Here the CDR3 reads CASSTRQGGNTEAFF. The CDR3, as DNA: TGTGCCAGTAGTACCCGACAGGGTGGAAACACTGAAGCTTTCTTT. The chain employs TRBV19 and TRBJ1-1, with TRBD1 matching over 7 bases. CDR1 is LNHDA and CDR2 is SQIVND in the germline V gene (reference sequence). V gave up 4 bases and J gave up 2 bases; unmatched junction bases: 7. The CDR3 contains 15 residues.